This record covers a single T cell receptor (beta chain). Its antigen is not known. Mismatch with germline at one junction end may stem from a read error. This sample stems from a study of T cells in Graves' hyperthyroidism and ophthalmopathy. The study's findings and limits: Blood also contained most expanded thyroid clonotypes above 0.001.

For the diagnoses, clinical symptoms, serum thyroxine and TRAb, thyroid ultrasound and orbital computed tomography were used. Over 9 ml of fresh peripheral blood supplied the PBMCs. This CDR3 spans 16 amino acids. Germline CDR1 and CDR2: SGHTA and FQGNSA. From RNA transcripts, TCR beta CDR3 regions were amplified. The HTBI set primed first-round TCR CDR3 RT-PCR. TCRdb processed the multiplex PCR reads anew with MiXCR; each CDR3 protein has one entry. The sample has more than 350,000 distinct CDR3 sequences, approximately 14% seen once. Sequencing was performed on blood. The chain uses TRBV7-2 and TRBJ2-2; 10 positions match TRBD1. This TCR was sampled from a woman aged 30 to 39 with Graves' ophthalmopathy. CDR3 bases: TGTGCCAGCAGCCGGACCGGGACAGGGGTCACCGGGGCGCTGTTTTTT. It is translated as CASSRTGTGVTGALFF. The full variable domain, rest sourced from reference TRBV7-2 and TRBJ2-2, is GAGVSQSPSNKVTEKGKDVELRCDPISGHTALYWYRQSLGQGLEFLIYFQGNSAPDKSGLPSDRFSAERTGGSVSTLTIQRTQQEDSAVYLCASSRTGTGVTGALFFGEGSRLTVL.